The clone carrying this TCR beta chain was seen a handful of times. The antigen remains unidentified. These data originate in a study of T cells in Graves' hyperthyroidism and ophthalmopathy. Whole-study findings and limits: Among clonotypes expanded in thyroid above 0.001, most were also found in blood.

The germline V gene encodes CDR1 MDHEN and CDR2 SYDVKM. The CDR3 contains 15 residues. Trimming left V 2 bases short and J 1 base short, with 11 bases between. Amplification of TCR beta CDR3 regions used RNA as the template. Initially, a first-round RT-PCR of the TCR CDR3 employed the HTBI primer set. TCRdb re-analysed the multiplex PCR reads in MiXCR, keeping a single row per CDR3 protein. The table has about 500,000 distinct CDR3 sequences, over 35% seen once; the top ten hold roughly 45%. Uncontrolled infections, other autoimmune diseases, pregnancy or lactation led to exclusion of patients. The sample taken for sequencing was peripheral blood or thyroid tissue (not recorded which). The sequence was collected from an adult woman with Graves' disease, either hyperthyroidism or ophthalmopathy (not recorded which). V usage is TRBV28 and J usage is TRBJ1-1, with no clear D. CDR3 protein: CASSLVADGNTEAFF. The CDR3 DNA reads TGTGCCAGCAGTTTAGTGGCGGACGGGAACACTGAAGCTTTCTTT.